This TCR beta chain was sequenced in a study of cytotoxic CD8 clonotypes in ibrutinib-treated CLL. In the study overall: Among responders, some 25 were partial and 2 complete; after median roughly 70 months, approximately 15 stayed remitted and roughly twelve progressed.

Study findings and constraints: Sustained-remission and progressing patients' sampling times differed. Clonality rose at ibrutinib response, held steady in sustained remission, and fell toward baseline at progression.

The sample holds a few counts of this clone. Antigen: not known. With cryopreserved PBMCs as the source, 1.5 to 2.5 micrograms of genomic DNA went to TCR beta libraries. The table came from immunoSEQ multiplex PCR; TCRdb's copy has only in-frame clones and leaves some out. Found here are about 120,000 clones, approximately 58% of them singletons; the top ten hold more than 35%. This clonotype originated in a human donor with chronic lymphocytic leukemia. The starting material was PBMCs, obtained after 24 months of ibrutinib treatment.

The CDR3 coding sequence is TGTGCCAGCAGCCCTACCGCAGATACGCAGTATTTT. This translates into CASSPTADTQYF. The V gene is TRBV2, the J gene TRBJ2-3, with no clear D. The CDR3 contains 12 residues. The V end was cut by 6 bases, the J end by 4 bases, with 8 bases between. In germline, CDR1 is SNHLY, CDR2 FYNNEI.